Sequencing of this TCR beta chain was carried out in a study of patients and donors after allogeneic stem cell transplantation. CDR3 length equals 14 residues. V gave up 5 bases and J gave up 4 bases, with 11 bases separating them. Germline values: CDR1 SGHTA, CDR2 FQGNSA. Each CDR3 protein is one row after TCRdb ran MiXCR on the RT-PCR reads. The repertoire consists of under 200,000 distinct CDR3 sequences, with about 29% occurring once and the leading ten covering about 3.3%. The sequence was collected from a human donor who was either an allogeneic HSCT recipient or a stem cell or donor lymphocyte infusion donor (not recorded which). It is not recorded whose cells these are; they may come from a transplant donor. Sequencing was done on a sample of blood, either unsorted or a sorted T cell fraction (not recorded which). V is TRBV7-2 and J is TRBJ1-4, with D maybe TRBD1 (6 bases). CDR3 in amino acids: CASSRQVLNEKLFF. CDR3 in DNA: TGTGCCAGCAGCCGACAGGTTCTTAATGAAAAACTGTTTTTT.